Below are 21 T cell receptor beta chains sequenced from a single sample in a study of metastatic and nonmetastatic thyroid tumors. Treatment of any kind had been given to no patient before thyroid surgery. Using MiXCR, TCRdb reanalyzed the PCR reads. The sample has tens of thousands of clones; around 20% are singletons. Sequencing input: adjacent normal tissue. These receptors all come from a female donor with papillary thyroid cancer or a benign thyroid nodule (not recorded which). Some clones in this sample may be carry-over from other donors' samples.

This clone was seen a few times. A much larger clone differs from this one at a single base, so this may be a read error. V and J are TRBV5-4 and TRBJ2-5, with D perhaps TRBD2 (6 bases). CDR1 and CDR2 (germline): SGHNT, YYREEE (reference sequence). The CDR3 is 15 amino acids. The CDR3, as DNA: TGTGCCAGCAGCTTGCGGGACTTTGGCCGGGAGACCCAGTGCTTC. It is translated as CASSLRDFGRETQCF.

The rearrangement joins TRBV24-1 to TRBJ2-3; D gene uncertain. Germline CDR1 KGHDR, CDR2 SFDVKD. Deletions cut 4 bases from V and 2 bases from J, with 0 bases between. CDR3 length: 11 amino acids. CDR3 sequence reads: CATSDTDTQYF. In DNA, the CDR3 is TGTGCCACCAGTGACACAGATACGCAGTATTTT.

This clone was seen at least ten times. The rearrangement links TRBV27 to TRBJ2-2, with 7 positions matching TRBD1. The trim removed 6 bases at V and 0 bases at J, leaving 10 bases unmatched. Germline CDR1 is MNHEY and CDR2 is SMNVEV (reference sequence). The CDR3 runs 17 residues. CDR3 sequence: CASRTARGLTNTGELFF. The DNA of the CDR3 is TGTGCCAGCAGGACGGCAAGGGGGCTCACGAACACCGGGGAGCTGTTTTTT.

This clone has just a few counts. This rearrangement joins TRBV6-2 or TRBV6-3 to TRBJ2-7; TRBD2 might be the D (5 bases). This CDR3 has 13 amino acids. Per germline, CDR1 MNHEY and CDR2 SVGEGT. V was shortened by 5 bases and J by 3 bases, with 11 bases between the two germline ends. The CDR3 here is CASSRTGNYEQYF. The CDR3 coding sequence is TGTGCCAGCAGTAGGACGGGGAACTACGAGCAGTACTTC.

This clone was counted many times. The chain has TRBV7-9 and TRBJ1-1; no definite D call. V was shortened by 2 bases and J by 7 bases, with 8 bases between the two germline ends. The V gene's germline CDR1 is SEHNR and CDR2 FQNEAQ (reference sequence). CDR3 length equals 12 residues. The CDR3 spells CASSLSGIEAFF. CDR3 nucleotides: TGTGCCAGCAGCTTATCCGGGATTGAAGCTTTCTTT.

Many counts were recorded for this clone. V gene TRBV20-1 combines with J gene TRBJ1-2, with TRBD1 as a possible D gene (5 bases). Trimming took off 3 bases at V and 2 bases at J, with 10 bases between the two ends. Per germline, CDR1 DFQATT and CDR2 SNEGSKA (reference sequence). The CDR3 is 13 amino acids. CDR3 DNA sequence: TGCAGTGCTAGCGACCGGGACAACTATGGCTACACCTTC. It specifies CSASDRDNYGYTF.

At least ten counts were recorded for this clone. Given a much more abundant clone one base away, this may be a read error. This specimen includes other DNA sequences encoding the same CDR3. The J gene is TRBJ2-7, the V gene TRBV20-1; 9 bases are shared with TRBD2. The CDR3 loop spans 17 amino acids. Germline assignment: CDR1 DFQATT and CDR2 SNEGSKA (reference sequence). The DNA of the CDR3 is TGCAGTGCCAGAGAGCGACTAGCGGCCTCCCCCCTCTACGAGCAGTACTTC. Its protein is CSARERLAASPLYEQYF.

This clone was picked up a small number of times. A junction end diverges from the germline sequence, so it may reflect a read error. V and J are TRBV4-1 and TRBJ2-5, with a weak D call TRBD2 (7 bases). This CDR3 contains 17 residues. Germline loops: CDR1 MGHRA, CDR2 YSYEKL. CDR3 region: CASSQDWSGKGSGAQHF. The CDR3, as DNA: TGCGCCAGCAGCCAAGATTGGAGCGGGAAAGGCTCGGGGGCCCAGCACTTC.

This clone was seen once. Other DNA sequences in this specimen translate into the identical CDR3. The chain has TRBV3-1 and TRBJ2-5; 7 nucleotides match TRBD2. Germline assignment: CDR1 LGHDT and CDR2 YNNKEL (reference sequence). V was clipped by 4 bases and J by 6 bases; unmatched bases: 8. The CDR3 loop spans 14 amino acids. CDR3 sequence: CASSPSAGVKTQYF. Written as DNA, the CDR3 is TGTGCCAGCAGCCCATCTGCGGGAGTAAAGACCCAGTACTTC.

The table lists this clone with a few counts. The V call is TRBV24-1, the J call TRBJ2-3; D remains ambiguous. CDR3 size: 14 residues. The germline V and J ends were trimmed by 1 base and 5 bases, with 9 bases remaining between them. CDR1 and CDR2 from the germline V gene are KGHDR and SFDVKD. CDR3 bases: TGTGCCACCAGTGATTTTGGCTTTGAAGATACGCAGTATTTT. It encodes CATSDFGFEDTQYF.

This clone was seen only a few times. V usage is TRBV6-5 and J usage is TRBJ2-3; the D is unclear. The ends were cut back, 0 bases at V and 3 bases at J, with 13 bases in the middle. There are 16 residues in the CDR3. The germline V gene encodes CDR1 MNHEY and CDR2 SVGAGI. The CDR3 loop is CASSYSQTLSTDTQYF. CDR3 DNA: TGTGCCAGCAGTTACTCTCAGACCCTTTCGACAGATACGCAGTATTTT.

This clone was counted many times. The chain links TRBV30 to TRBJ1-6; perhaps TRBD1 as D (5 bases). Germline V gene sequence: CDR1 GTSNPN, CDR2 SVGIG (reference sequence). CDR3 length equals 12 residues. Between the trimmed V and J ends, which lost 0 bases and 9 bases, there was a span of 6 bases. The DNA for the CDR3 is TGTGCCTGGAGTGTAAGGGGTTCACCCCTCCACTTT. Its translation: CAWSVRGSPLHF. The variable domain in full, completed from reference TRBV30 and TRBJ1-6, reads SQTIHQWPATLVQPVGSPLSLECTVEGTSNPNLYWYRQAAGRGLQLLFYSVGIGQISSEVPQNLSASRPQDRQFILSSKKLLLSDSGFYLCAWSVRGSPLHFGNGTRLTVT.

Comments on this clone: Possible read error: a much larger clone is one base away. The V call is TRBV20-1, the J call TRBJ2-5, with D unclear. The length of the CDR3 is 13 residues. Germline loops: CDR1 DFQATT, CDR2 SNEGSKA (reference sequence). V was pared by 3 bases and J by 1 base, with 9 bases between. DNA for the CDR3: TGCAGTGCTAGTCTAGACACCCAAGAGACCCAGTACTTC. It codes for CSASLDTQETQYF.

The V call is TRBV11-3, the J call TRBJ2-7; no reliable D call. This CDR3 has 15 residues. Between the trimmed V and J ends, which lost 0 bases and 3 bases, there was a span of 12 bases. Germline V gives CDR1 SGHNT, CDR2 YENEEA. The CDR3 region is CASSLEVPDGYEQYF. CDR3 in DNA: TGTGCCAGCAGCTTAGAGGTACCGGATGGCTACGAGCAGTACTTC.

This chain connects TRBV9 to TRBJ1-1; D not certain. This CDR3 has 16 amino acids. Trimming pared 6 bases from V and 10 bases from J, leaving 28 bases between. Germline V gene data show CDR1 as SGDLS and CDR2 as YYNGEE. The CDR3 DNA sequence: TGTGCCAGCACCCCCAGTGGGGTTAGAACCTACCGGGGAGCTTTCTTT. Its translation: CASTPSGVRTYRGAFF. Drawing the rest from reference TRBV9 and TRBJ1-1, the complete variable domain is DSGVTQTPKHLITATGQRVTLRCSPRSGDLSVYWYQQSLDQGLQFLIQYYNGEERAKGNILERFSAQQFPDLHSELNLSSLELGDSALYFCASTPSGVRTYRGAFFGQGTRLTVV.

This clone was picked up many times. The chain recombines TRBV19 with TRBJ1-2, with D perhaps TRBD1 (6 bases). The CDR3 is 15 amino acids. V was clipped by 3 bases and J by 8 bases, with 19 bases between them. Per germline, CDR1 LNHDA and CDR2 SQIVND (reference sequence). Here the CDR3 DNA reads TGTGCCAGTAGTATGGGGGACAACATTGGCGAGGGCTACACCTTC. Its translation: CASSMGDNIGEGYTF.

Many counts were recorded for this clone. This rearrangement joins TRBV7-8 to TRBJ1-5; the match to TRBD1 covers 8 bases. From germline, CDR1 is SGHVS and CDR2 FQNEAQ. J was trimmed by 5 bases and V by 5 bases; bases with no gene match: 11. The CDR3 covers 16 residues. CDR3 protein: CASSEREDRDDQPQHF. The CDR3 DNA reads as TGTGCCAGCAGCGAAAGAGAGGACAGGGACGATCAGCCCCAGCATTTT.

Ten or more counts support this clone. The chain uses TRBV4-2 and TRBJ1-3; D remains unclear. The CDR3 covers 11 residues. The V gene lost 10 bases and the J gene lost 4 bases, with 8 bases spanning the gap. In germline, CDR1 is LGHNA, CDR2 YNFKEQ. For the CDR3, the DNA is TGTGCCACCTCTTCCGGAAACACCATATATTTT. Amino acid sequence: CATSSGNTIYF.

This clone has more than one count but fewer than ten. V and J are TRBV11-2 and TRBJ2-7; 10 bases are a match to TRBD2. The CDR3 totals 15 residues. Trimming at V came to 5 bases and at J to 6 bases, leaving 10 bases not matched to a gene. Germline V gene sequence: CDR1 SGHAT, CDR2 FQNNGV. CDR3 nucleotide sequence: TGTGCCAGCAGCCCCTCAGCGGGAGGGCCGGTCGAGCAGTACTTC. Its translation is CASSPSAGGPVEQYF.

This clone was recorded at least ten times. The chain joins TRBV5-6 to TRBJ1-6; 8 bases match TRBD1. The CDR3 spans 15 residues. Per the germline V gene, CDR1 is SGHDT and CDR2 is YYEEEE. J lost 9 bases, V lost 2 bases, and 7 bases had no gene match. CDR3 protein: CASSFGAGGTSPLHF. In DNA, the CDR3 is TGTGCCAGCAGCTTTGGGGCAGGGGGCACTTCACCCCTCCACTTT.

This clone was observed a handful of times. The CDR3 sequence is CASSGYFGTTTNEKLFF. The DNA of the CDR3 is TGTGCCAGCAGTGGCTATTTTGGGACAACAACTAATGAAAAACTGTTTTTT. The chain recombines TRBV6-1 with TRBJ1-4; D perhaps matches TRBD1 (6 bases). Germline V gene lookup returns CDR1 MNHNS and CDR2 SASEGT. The CDR3 spans 17 residues. Trimming took off 4 bases at V and 0 bases at J, with 15 bases between the two ends.